This TCR beta chain was recorded in a study of blood T cell repertoires in COVID-19. This table comes from immunoSEQ multiplex PCR, and its TCRdb copy is limited to in-frame clones, with some not included. The sample contains roughly 100,000 clones, around 90% of which appear only once. The V and J ends lost 1 base and 4 bases respectively, with 8 bases between them. The germline gives CDR1 SSHAT, CDR2 FNYEAQ (reference sequence). This CDR3 has 14 amino acids. V is TRBV7-7 and J is TRBJ1-3, with unresolved D. Sequenced input: peripheral blood. The TCR sequence derives from a man aged 50 to 60 with active or convalescent COVID-19. The CDR3 protein is CASSLGGAGNTIYF. The CDR3 coding sequence is TGTGCCAGCAGCTTAGGGGGAGCCGGAAACACCATATATTTT.